The clone carrying this TCR beta chain was counted at least ten times. Its cognate antigen is unknown. Other DNA sequences in the same sample also yield this CDR3. This specimen belongs to a study of beta chain features in type 1 diabetes. Study-level results: Across all four CD4+ subsets, people with type 1 diabetes showed modestly shorter TCRB CDR3s. Healthy donors had naive, central memory and Treg TCRB repertoires that appeared less similar than those seen among patients.

Sorting with CD45RO/CCR7/CD25/CD127/CD95/CD27 yielded naive, central memory, regulatory and stem-like memory CD4+ cells. Investigators reverse transcribed all isolated RNA, so they sequenced expressed TCRB transcripts. For naive, central memory and regulatory T cell samples, reads averaged around 3.8 million. The repertoire was sequenced with immunoSEQ multiplex PCR; TCRdb's copy has only in-frame clones and lacks some. The data hold some 900,000 clones, with about a sixth observed a single time. The CDR3 is made up of 11 amino acids. Deletions cut 4 bases from V and 1 base from J, with 1 base between. Germline CDR1 reads SEHNR; CDR2 reads FQNEAQ (reference sequence).

Sample: naive CD4+ T cells from blood. V is TRBV7-9 and J is TRBJ2-5; D gene ambiguous. This TCR came from a woman younger than 30 in good health. The CDR3 nucleotides are TGTGCCAGCAGCTCCCAAGAGACCCAGTACTTC. The encoded protein is CASSSQETQYF. The variable domain in full, completed from reference TRBV7-9 and TRBJ2-5, reads DTGVSQNPRHKITKRGQNVTFRCDPISEHNRLYWYRQTLGQGPEFLTYFQNEAQLEKSRLLSDRFSAERPKGSFSTLEIQRTEQGDSAMYLCASSSQETQYFGPGTRLLVL.